In this sample, the clone carrying this T cell receptor beta chain turned up many times. Antigen: not known. This entry comes from a study of CD8+ T cells in alopecia areata. Study-wide context: It was oral tofacitinib, at 5 to 10 mg twice daily, that treated patients received. The protocol delivered tofacitinib for 6 to 18 months, then withdrew it for 6 months. Study observations and caveats: Tofacitinib delivered significant drops in scalp clonality and in expanded CD8+ clones among the top 100.

cDNA prepared by RNA extraction and subsequent reverse transcription served as the template for sequencing. TCRdb's copy holds only in-frame clones and misses some; the assay was immunoSEQ multiplex PCR. Of around 200,000 clones in the sample, more than 55% were seen once. The CDR3 contains 14 residues. V gave up 3 bases and J gave up 3 bases, with 12 bases separating them. Germline CDR1 reads LNHDA; CDR2 reads SQIVND (reference sequence). Specified treatment: oral pan-JAK inhibitor, 5-10 mg twice daily. Samples from alopecia areata patients were lesional scalp punch biopsies and peripheral blood. The rearrangement uses TRBV19 and TRBJ2-7, with a possible D match to TRBD1 (5 bases). This receptor was obtained from a human donor with alopecia areata. Sample: CD4+ T cells sorted from blood, taken at week 4, from a patient treated with tofacitinib. This CDR3 is CASSIGQGVYEQYF. In DNA form, the CDR3 reads TGTGCCAGTAGTATCGGCCAGGGCGTCTACGAGCAGTACTTC.